The text below deals with one T cell receptor (beta chain). Its antigen is currently unknown. These data belong to a study of cytomegalovirus exposure and HLA in healthy donors. Background on the study: From donors who were HLA-typed, an early data release held approximately 84 million unique TCRs. Points from the study as a whole: The authors later found HLA-associated TCR beta chains more clonally expanded than equally common others. Researchers reported that a few CMV-associated chains were confirmed in vitro as CMV antigen-specific. When presence/absence was analysed, sequencing depth was taken to be roughly uniform across donors.

Looked up from germline, CDR1 is MNHEY and CDR2 is SVGAGI. Trimming left V 0 bases short and J 4 bases short, with 13 bases between. The CDR3 consists of 16 residues. Primers included in the PCR were 60 Vbeta and 13 Jbeta primers. Clones were read by immunoSEQ multiplex PCR, and TCRdb kept only the in-frame ones, dropping some. The sample shows 120,000 or so clones, 72% of them seen only once. This clonotype originated in a man between 25 and 39 years old in good health and CMV-seronegative. Input material: PBMCs. The V call is TRBV6-5, the J call TRBJ2-1, with D maybe TRBD2 (5 bases). The CDR3 DNA sequence: TGTGCCAGCAGTTACTCGTTCGGACTTGAATACAATGAGCAGTTCTTC. It specifies CASSYSFGLEYNEQFF.